The 28 T cell receptor beta chains below come from one sample, sequenced in a study of blood T cell repertoires in COVID-19. Method: immunoSEQ multiplex PCR; TCRdb's copy keeps in-frame clones and lacks some. The table shows about 74,000 clones, with approximately 90% occurring only once. The sample comprised peripheral blood. Receptors were obtained from a woman in her sixties with active COVID-19.

V gene TRBV18 combines with J gene TRBJ2-7; 9 bases agree with TRBD1. The CDR3 sequence is 13 residues long. The ends lost 10 bases at V and 5 bases at J; junction bases unmatched: 9. The germline V gene has CDR1 KGHSH and CDR2 LQKENI. The CDR3 protein is CATSGQGYNEQYF. In DNA form, the CDR3 reads TGTGCCACCTCGGGACAGGGATACAACGAGCAGTACTTC.

This chain links TRBV28 with TRBJ1-5, with 8 nucleotides matching TRBD1. CDR1 and CDR2 from the germline V gene are MDHEN and SYDVKM. The CDR3 runs to 15 residues. V shed 4 bases, J shed 2 bases, and the junction held 4 bases outside the gene matches. The chain's CDR3 is CASSSPGQGNQPQHF. The CDR3 DNA reads TGTGCCAGCAGTTCCCCGGGACAGGGCAATCAGCCCCAGCATTTT.

The chain couples TRBV2 to TRBJ1-2; tentatively, D is TRBD1 (6 bases). Germline V lookup: CDR1 SNHLY, CDR2 FYNNEI. The V end was cut by 6 bases, the J end by 13 bases, with 12 bases between. The CDR3 sequence is 10 residues long. CDR3 sequence reads: CASRGDTGTF. CDR3 DNA: TGTGCCAGCAGAGGGGACACGGGCACCTTC. The entire variable domain, with the rest obtained from reference TRBV2 and TRBJ1-2, is as follows: EPEVTQTPSHQVTQMGQEVILRCVPISNHLYFYWYRQILGQKVEFLVSFYNNEISEKSEIFDDQFSVERPDGSNFTLKIRSTKLEDSAMYFCASRGDTGTFGSGTRLTVV.

V is TRBV7-2 and J is TRBJ1-4; D is unclear. The germline gives CDR1 SGHTA, CDR2 FQGNSA. The CDR3 sequence is 15 residues long. V was trimmed by 3 bases and J by 0 bases, leaving 8 bases between them. The CDR3 DNA sequence: TGTGCCAGCAGCTTGGTGGCAGCAACTAATGAAAAACTGTTTTTT. Its translation is CASSLVAATNEKLFF.

The chain employs TRBV28 and TRBJ2-6; 7 bases align to TRBD2. Germline V CDR1 and CDR2: MDHEN, SYDVKM. Trimming cost V 6 bases and J 1 base; bases outside gene matches: 3. The CDR3 is 15 residues long. CDR3 DNA: TGTGCCAGCAGCACCGGGGGGTCTGGGGCCAACGTCCTGACTTTC. Translation: CASSTGGSGANVLTF.

The V and J genes are TRBV4-1 and TRBJ2-6; a possible D gene is TRBD2 (5 bases). This CDR3 is 17 amino acids long. Trimming cost V 3 bases and J 0 bases, with 12 bases left between them. Germline lookup yields CDR1 MGHRA and CDR2 YSYEKL. CDR3 coding DNA: TGCGCCAGCAGCCAGAACCGGGATGCCTCTGGGGCCAACGTCCTGACTTTC. Amino acid sequence: CASSQNRDASGANVLTF.

The chain links TRBV7-8 to TRBJ1-2; D unclear. The CDR3 contains 13 residues. Germline CDR1 SGHVS, CDR2 FQNEAQ. Trimming pared 1 base from V and 8 bases from J, leaving 11 bases between. CDR3 in DNA: TGTGCCAGCAGCTTAGTTCTGTCTCCGGGCTACACCTTC. Amino acids: CASSLVLSPGYTF.

The V gene is TRBV28, the J gene TRBJ2-7; the match to TRBD1 covers 7 bases. CDR1 MDHEN and CDR2 SYDVKM come from the germline V gene. This CDR3 is built from 15 residues. Trimming removed 6 bases from V and 7 bases from J; junction bases left unmatched: 15. The CDR3 loop is CASSLRDRLRWEQYF. CDR3 in DNA: TGTGCCAGCAGCCTACGGGACAGACTACGTTGGGAGCAGTACTTC.

The V call is TRBV19, the J call TRBJ1-5; TRBD1 might be the D (5 bases). V lost 4 bases and J 0 bases, leaving 7 bases between the germline ends. This CDR3 is 14 amino acids long. Per the germline V gene, CDR1 is LNHDA and CDR2 is SQIVND (reference sequence). CDR3 in DNA: TGTGCCAGTAGTACAGGGAATAGCAATCAGCCCCAGCATTTT. It specifies CASSTGNSNQPQHF.

DNA for the CDR3: TGCGCCAGCAGCTTCTTTGCTAGCGGGACTTTACGGGAGCAGTTCTTC. This sequence encodes CASSFFASGTLREQFF. This sequence joins TRBV5-1 and TRBJ2-1; the match to TRBD2 covers 9 bases. This CDR3 is 16 amino acids long. CDR1 and CDR2 from the germline V gene are SGHRS and YFSETQ. After removal of 2 bases from V and 10 bases from J, the junction contained 13 bases not matched to a gene.

This clone was observed once. The chain combines TRBV9 with TRBJ2-1; tentative D call: TRBD2 (6 bases). This CDR3 has 16 residues. The germline V gene encodes CDR1 SGDLS and CDR2 YYNGEE. V was clipped by 4 bases and J by 0 bases, with 14 bases between them. As DNA, the CDR3 is TGTGCCAGCAGCCAGGCTAGCGCAAGCTCCTACAATGAGCAGTTCTTC. It translates to CASSQASASSYNEQFF.

The CDR3 region is CASSPGAGLPYEQYF. In DNA form, the CDR3 reads TGTGCCAGCAGTCCTGGGGCGGGACTCCCTTACGAGCAGTACTTC. V usage is TRBV5-4 and J usage is TRBJ2-7, with D possibly TRBD2 on 6 matching bases. The germline V gene encodes CDR1 SGHNT and CDR2 YYREEE (reference sequence). Trimming removed 5 bases at V and 4 bases at J, with 19 bases between. This CDR3 spans 15 amino acids.

The rearrangement uses TRBV18 and TRBJ2-6; D not resolved. Trimming left V 2 bases short and J 1 base short, with 6 bases between. The CDR3 extends over 15 amino acids. Germline values: CDR1 KGHSH, CDR2 LQKENI. In DNA, the CDR3 is TGTGCCAGCTCACCATATGTTTCTGGGGCCAACGTCCTGACTTTC. Translating it yields CASSPYVSGANVLTF.

The V gene is TRBV28, the J gene TRBJ1-1; D remains ambiguous. V was cut by 5 bases and J by 1 base, with 11 bases left in between. This CDR3 comprises 14 residues. Germline V lookup: CDR1 MDHEN, CDR2 SYDVKM. DNA for the CDR3: TGTGCCAGCAGTAAAAACAGCCGGAACACTGAAGCTTTCTTT. This gives the protein CASSKNSRNTEAFF.

V gene TRBV7-2 combines with J gene TRBJ2-2; 12 nucleotides align to TRBD2. This CDR3 is 17 amino acids long. V gave up 7 bases and J gave up 6 bases; unmatched junction bases: 12. Germline lookup yields CDR1 SGHTA and CDR2 FQGNSA. The CDR3: CASTQERTSGMAGELFF. The CDR3 nucleotides read TGTGCCAGCACCCAGGAGCGGACTAGCGGGATGGCCGGGGAGCTGTTTTTT.

The V call is TRBV28, the J call TRBJ2-7, with D perhaps TRBD1 (7 bases). The V gene's germline CDR1 is MDHEN and CDR2 SYDVKM. Trimming removed 3 bases at V and 1 base at J, with 22 bases between. The CDR3 covers 18 residues. The CDR3: CASSFFRGLGDRSYEQYF. The CDR3 nucleotides read TGTGCCAGCAGTTTCTTTCGGGGGTTGGGGGACAGATCCTACGAGCAGTACTTC.

V gene TRBV28 combines with J gene TRBJ1-2; TRBD1 aligns across 7 bases. There are 15 residues in the CDR3. CDR1 is MDHEN and CDR2 is SYDVKM in the germline V gene. After removal of 4 bases from V and 4 bases from J, the junction contained 9 bases not matched to a gene. This CDR3 reads CASSSYGTALYGYTF. CDR3 in DNA: TGTGCCAGCAGTTCGTACGGGACAGCCCTCTATGGCTACACCTTC.

This chain links TRBV7-9 with TRBJ2-2; TRBD1 matches at 9 bases. J lost 6 bases, V lost 5 bases, and 7 bases had no gene match. CDR1 SEHNR and CDR2 FQNEAQ come from the germline V gene (reference sequence). This CDR3 comprises 15 residues. This chain's CDR3 is CASSRGTGIAGELFF. Here the CDR3 DNA reads TGTGCCAGCAGCCGGGGGACAGGGATCGCCGGGGAGCTGTTTTTT.

The V gene is TRBV15, the J gene TRBJ2-2; weak D call: TRBD1 (7 bases). This CDR3 comprises 13 residues. Trimming removed 5 bases from V and 11 bases from J, with 15 bases in between. Germline CDR1 is LNHNV and CDR2 is YYDKDF (reference sequence). CDR3 coding DNA: TGTGCCACCAGCTTCCCCAGGGGGGTAGAGCTGTTTTTT. Translation gives CATSFPRGVELFF. Filled out from reference TRBV15 and TRBJ2-2, the complete variable domain reads DAMVIQNPRYQVTQFGKPVTLSCSQTLNHNVMYWYQQKSSQAPKLLFHYYDKDFNNEADTPDNFQSRRPNTSFCFLDIRSPGLGDTAMYLCATSFPRGVELFFGEGSRLTVL.

The chain joins TRBV7-9 to TRBJ2-3; 9 positions agree with TRBD2. Germline lookup yields CDR1 SEHNR and CDR2 FQNEAQ (reference sequence). The CDR3 is made up of 15 amino acids. J gave up 2 bases and V 5 bases, and 5 bases lay outside the gene matches. CDR3 residues: CASSPRTSDTDTQYF. The CDR3 DNA follows: TGTGCCAGCAGCCCAAGGACTAGCGACACAGATACGCAGTATTTT.

This chain uses TRBV2 with TRBJ2-5, with a weak D call TRBD1 (5 bases). V dropped 4 bases and J dropped 0 bases, with 9 bases sitting between them. In germline, CDR1 is SNHLY, CDR2 FYNNEI. The CDR3 contains 14 residues. CDR3 loop: CASSGLGDQETQYF. Written as DNA, the CDR3 is TGTGCCAGCAGTGGATTAGGGGACCAAGAGACCCAGTACTTC.

The chain has TRBV5-4 and TRBJ2-5; 16 bases agree with TRBD2. J gave up 5 bases and V 4 bases, and 8 bases lay outside the gene matches. The CDR3 has 17 residues. Germline CDR1 reads SGHNT; CDR2 reads YYREEE (reference sequence). Written as DNA, the CDR3 is TGTGCCAGCAGCCGGGGGACTAGCGGGAGGGGTCAGGAGACCCAGTACTTC. Amino acids: CASSRGTSGRGQETQYF. The whole variable domain, remainder taken from reference TRBV5-4 and TRBJ2-5, is ETGVTQSPTHLIKTRGQQVTLRCSSQSGHNTVSWYQQALGQGPQFIFQYYREEENGRGNFPPRFSGLQFPNYSSELNVNALELDDSALYLCASSRGTSGRGQETQYFGPGTRLLVL.

The chain links TRBV4-1 to TRBJ2-6; TRBD1 matches at 11 bases. The V gene's germline CDR1 is MGHRA and CDR2 YSYEKL. The CDR3 has 16 amino acids. Trimming cost V 4 bases and J 2 bases; bases outside gene matches: 1. The CDR3 nucleotides are TGCGCCAGCAGCCCGGACAGGGGGCCTGGGGCCAACGTCCTGACTTTC. Encoded protein: CASSPDRGPGANVLTF.

V is TRBV25-1 and J is TRBJ2-7, with D uncertain. V lost 0 bases and J lost 10, with 10 bases in between. The CDR3 is made up of 12 amino acids. Per the germline V gene, CDR1 is MGHDK and CDR2 is SYGVNS. The CDR3: CASSEYNRFQYF. CDR3 nucleotides: TGTGCCAGCAGTGAATATAACCGGTTCCAGTACTTC.

The chain combines TRBV2 with TRBJ1-5; the D gene is possibly TRBD1 (5 bases). The V gene's germline CDR1 is SNHLY and CDR2 FYNNEI. The V end was cut by 3 bases, the J end by 3 bases, with 6 bases between. There are 13 residues in the CDR3. The CDR3, as DNA: TGTGCCAGCAGTGACAGGGTCAATCAGCCCCAGCATTTT. It is translated as CASSDRVNQPQHF.

The rearrangement links TRBV7-9 to TRBJ2-2; D uncertain. CDR1 and CDR2 from the germline V gene are SEHNR and FQNEAQ (reference sequence). This CDR3 comprises 14 residues. V was pared by 9 bases and J by 1 base, with 12 bases between. The CDR3 region is CASTTGLNTGELFF. The CDR3 DNA is TGTGCCAGTACGACCGGTCTGAACACCGGGGAGCTGTTTTTT.

CDR3 region: CATSSQNTAGGNTIYF. DNA for the CDR3: TGTGCCACCAGCAGCCAGAATACGGCGGGCGGAAACACCATATATTTT. The rearrangement joins TRBV15 to TRBJ1-3, with unresolved D. Between the trimmed V and J ends, which lost 3 bases and 4 bases, there was a span of 16 bases. In germline, CDR1 is LNHNV, CDR2 YYDKDF (reference sequence). CDR3 length: 16 residues.

The rearrangement joins TRBV6-5 to TRBJ2-7; TRBD1 agrees at 10 bases. Germline V CDR1 and CDR2: MNHEY, SVGAGI. The CDR3 is made up of 14 amino acids. After removal of 2 bases from V and 4 bases from J, the junction contained 2 bases not matched to a gene. CDR3 nucleotides: TGTGCCAGCAGTTACAGGGACAGGGGTTACGAGCAGTACTTC. As protein: CASSYRDRGYEQYF.